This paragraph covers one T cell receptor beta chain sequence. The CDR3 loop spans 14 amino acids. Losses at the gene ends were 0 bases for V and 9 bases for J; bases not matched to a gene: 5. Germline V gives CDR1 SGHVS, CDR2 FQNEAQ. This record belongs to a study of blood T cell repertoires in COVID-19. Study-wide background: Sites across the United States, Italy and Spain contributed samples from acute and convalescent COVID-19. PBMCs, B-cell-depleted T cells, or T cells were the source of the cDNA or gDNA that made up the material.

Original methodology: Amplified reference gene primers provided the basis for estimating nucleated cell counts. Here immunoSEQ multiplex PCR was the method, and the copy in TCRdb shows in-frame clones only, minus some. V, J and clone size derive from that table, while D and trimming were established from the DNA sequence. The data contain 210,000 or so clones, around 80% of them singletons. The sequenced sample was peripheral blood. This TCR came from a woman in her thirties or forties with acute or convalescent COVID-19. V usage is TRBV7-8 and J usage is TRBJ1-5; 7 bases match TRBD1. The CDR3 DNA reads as TGTGCCAGCAGCTTAGCGGAGGGGGACAGGCCCCAGCATTTT. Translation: CASSLAEGDRPQHF.